One and the same sample provided the 21 T cell receptor beta chains below, sequenced in a study of CXCR3-negative and CXCR3-positive naive CD8 T cells. All TRB cDNA libraries came from 5' RACE performed with UMI labels. TCRdb reanalyzed the 5' RACE reads, giving one entry per CDR3 protein sequence and no DNA. This table lists about 43,000 distinct CDR3 sequences. Sequenced sample: memory CD8+ T cells from blood. Receptor source: a human donor in good health. Some clones in this sample may be carry-over from other donors' samples.

The rearrangement links TRBV10-2 to TRBJ2-3. Germline CDR1 is WSHSY and CDR2 is SAAADI. The CDR3 sequence is 16 residues long. The CDR3: CASSEGTSRPTDTQYF.

The V and J genes are TRBV15 and TRBJ2-5; TCRdb's assignment of TRBD1 cannot be checked, as there is no DNA. There are 17 residues in the CDR3. Germline assignment: CDR1 LNHNV and CDR2 YYDKDF (reference sequence). CDR3 sequence reads: CATSRDGSGAGIETQYF.

V and J are TRBV7-9 and TRBJ1-1; the D call from TCRdb, TRBD1, cannot be confirmed without DNA. The CDR3 length is 16 residues. Germline CDR1 reads SEHNR; CDR2 reads FQNEAQ (reference sequence). CDR3 sequence: CASSFARTGGNTEAFF.

The chain has TRBV6-2 or TRBV6-3 and TRBJ2-1; TCRdb picks TRBD1, but there is no DNA to check that call. The CDR3 is 13 amino acids. In germline, CDR1 is MNHEY, CDR2 SVGEGT. This chain's CDR3 is CASSTDTYNEQFF.

This chain connects TRBV12-3 or TRBV12-4 to TRBJ2-7. This CDR3 comprises 14 residues. CDR3 sequence reads: CASSWSGISYEQYF.

The rearrangement uses TRBV10-3 and TRBJ2-3. The CDR3 is 16 residues long. Germline CDR1 and CDR2: ENHRY and SYGVKD. The CDR3 reads CAISEKDAIQTDTQYF.

V usage is TRBV2 and J usage is TRBJ2-1. Germline V gene lookup returns CDR1 SNHLY and CDR2 FYNNEI. The CDR3 has 14 residues. This CDR3 reads CASQDGYSYNEQFF.

The CDR3 reads CASSNPFRVPNEKLFF. V and J are TRBV4-2 and TRBJ1-4; with no DNA, the TCRdb D assignment of TRBD1 cannot be verified. Germline CDR1 and CDR2: LGHNA and YNFKEQ. This CDR3 has 16 amino acids.

The chain uses TRBV29-1 and TRBJ1-1. The CDR3 extends over 12 amino acids. Germline assignment: CDR1 SQVTM and CDR2 ANQGSEA. The CDR3 spells CSVLGGETEAFF.

This sequence joins TRBV23-1 and TRBJ2-2; TCRdb reports TRBD1, a call that lacks DNA to check it against. TRBV23-1 is assigned to the ORF class and has an uncertain function. The CDR3 length is 16 residues. CDR3 residues: CASSPGHLRDTGELFF.

The chain couples TRBV20-1 to TRBJ2-7; TCRdb proposes TRBD1, but this gene call is untestable without DNA. The germline V gene encodes CDR1 DFQATT and CDR2 SNEGSKA (reference sequence). The length of the CDR3 is 15 residues. The CDR3 sequence is CSAGLTQGTSYEQYF.

CDR3 in amino acids: CASRPGVGTGELFF. The chain uses TRBV6-6 and TRBJ2-2. CDR1 is MNHNY, CDR2 SVGAGI, per germline (reference sequence). The CDR3 has 14 amino acids.

The V call is TRBV5-6, the J call TRBJ2-7. This CDR3 comprises 14 residues. Germline-derived CDR1 and CDR2 are SGHDT and YYEEEE. This CDR3 reads CASSMTGGPYEQYF.

J is TRBJ1-2 and V is TRBV20-1. This CDR3 has 12 residues. The germline gives CDR1 DFQATT, CDR2 SNEGSKA (reference sequence). The CDR3 here is CSARSTTYGYTF.

The chain couples TRBV6-2 or TRBV6-3 to TRBJ2-7; TCRdb gives TRBD2 as the D gene, but with no DNA this cannot be confirmed. The CDR3 has 13 residues. CDR1 is MNHEY and CDR2 is SVGEGT in the germline V gene. Here the CDR3 reads CASTEGLGYEQYF.

This clonotype is called medium-sized based on its frequency. This sequence joins TRBV5-5 and TRBJ2-7; as DNA is missing, the TRBD2 call by TCRdb cannot be tested. CDR1 SGHKS and CDR2 YYEKEE come from the germline V gene (reference sequence). The CDR3 extends over 13 amino acids. CDR3 sequence reads: CASSFGRVDEQYF. Full variable domain (missing parts from reference TRBV5-5 and TRBJ2-7): DAGVTQSPTHLIKTRGQQVTLRCSPISGHKSVSWYQQVLGQGPQFIFQYYEKEERGRGNFPDRFSARQFPNYSSELNVNALLLGDSALYLCASSFGRVDEQYFGPGTRLTVT.

The rearrangement links TRBV7-2 to TRBJ1-2. Germline V gene data show CDR1 as SGHTA and CDR2 as FQGNSA. The CDR3 loop spans 17 amino acids. CDR3 loop: CASSPSDLFGEGYGYTF. Looking up the rest from reference TRBV7-2 and TRBJ1-2 gives the full variable domain: GAGVSQSPSNKVTEKGKDVELRCDPISGHTALYWYRQSLGQGLEFLIYFQGNSAPDKSGLPSDRFSAERTGGSVSTLTIQRTQQEDSAVYLCASSPSDLFGEGYGYTFGSGTRLTVV.

This chain uses TRBV6-1 with TRBJ1-1; the D call of TRBD1 rests on TCRdb alone, since no DNA is present to check it. CDR3 length: 14 amino acids. Germline values: CDR1 MNHNS, CDR2 SASEGT. The CDR3 sequence: CASSEQSDRAEAFF.

The chain links TRBV9 to TRBJ2-7; the D gene TCRdb calls, TRBD1, cannot be checked with no DNA. Germline V gives CDR1 SGDLS, CDR2 YYNGEE. CDR3 length: 17 residues. Here the CDR3 reads CASSLHPVQGASYEQYF.

This CDR3 reads CSARSLSGTRTPLATDTQYF. The V and J genes are TRBV20-1 and TRBJ2-3; the D call from TCRdb, TRBD1, cannot be confirmed without DNA. CDR1 is DFQATT, CDR2 SNEGSKA, per germline (reference sequence). The CDR3 spans 20 residues.

The chain combines TRBV29-1 with TRBJ2-3; checking the TCRdb D call of TRBD2 is not possible without DNA. Germline V lookup: CDR1 SQVTM, CDR2 ANQGSEA. The CDR3 contains 13 residues. The CDR3 sequence is CSVDGGNTDTQYF.